Listed below are T cell receptor beta chains from one sample, sequenced in a study of T-cell reconstitution after alpha-beta-depleted transplantation in children. TCRdb redid the calling of the PCR reads with MiXCR, one entry per CDR3 protein. Among some 490,000 distinct CDR3 sequences, 12% were seen once, and the ten largest hold under 7%. The specimen comprised PBMCs from the stem cell graft donor, sampled from the stem cell graft. These receptors were taken from a human donor who donated a stem cell graft to a child with combined immunodeficiency. CDR3s include the opening cysteine and the closing phenylalanine or tryptophan. Fields, in order: D gene, V gene, CDR3 protein. The D gene is left open where the match is weak.

d_call: .
v_call: TRBV12-3/TRBV12-4
cdr3_aa: CASSSLMRGPTDTQYF

d_call: .
v_call: TRBV5-1
cdr3_aa: CASFLVQGNEQFF

d_call: .
v_call: TRBV5-6
cdr3_aa: CASSSAPWEQFF

d_call: TRBD1
v_call: TRBV7-2
cdr3_aa: CASSYQGQVNTEAFF

d_call: .
v_call: TRBV12-3/TRBV12-4
cdr3_aa: CASSLDSWAQETQYF

d_call: .
v_call: TRBV12-3/TRBV12-4
cdr3_aa: CASSLGTTIGELFF

d_call: .
v_call: TRBV3-1
cdr3_aa: CASSQGVIQPQHF

d_call: .
v_call: TRBV9
cdr3_aa: CASSLRLVANEQFF

d_call: TRBD2
v_call: TRBV5-1
cdr3_aa: CASSPGLATSFYGEQFF

d_call: TRBD1
v_call: TRBV4-3
cdr3_aa: CASSQAAQGYNEQFF

d_call: .
v_call: TRBV20-1
cdr3_aa: CCARSPGSDPYNEQFF

d_call: .
v_call: TRBV9
cdr3_aa: CASSLGGRGSEQYF

d_call: .
v_call: TRBV30
cdr3_aa: CAWSGDSVYTGELFF

d_call: TRBD1
v_call: TRBV12-3/TRBV12-4
cdr3_aa: CASSFGTVAFYEQYF

d_call: TRBD1
v_call: TRBV7-9
cdr3_aa: CASSPRQGAYEQYF

d_call: .
v_call: TRBV4-3
cdr3_aa: CASSQGVGPYNEQFF

d_call: TRBD1
v_call: TRBV7-3
cdr3_aa: CASSLSPGQGYNEQFF

d_call: .
v_call: TRBV28
cdr3_aa: CASSSAYYEQYF

d_call: TRBD2
v_call: TRBV11-2
cdr3_aa: CASSPGGWGNIQYF

d_call: .
v_call: TRBV30
cdr3_aa: CAWKTGEDYGYTF

d_call: .
v_call: TRBV6-1
cdr3_aa: CAGSGGKNTGELFF

d_call: TRBD2
v_call: TRBV12-3/TRBV12-4
cdr3_aa: CASSASTSGTTQYF

d_call: .
v_call: TRBV4-2
cdr3_aa: CASSQGPSGDWQEKTQYF

d_call: .
v_call: TRBV3-1
cdr3_aa: CASSQDVARGRETQYF

d_call: TRBD2
v_call: TRBV24-1
cdr3_aa: CATSALGLGTDTQYF

d_call: .
v_call: TRBV30
cdr3_aa: CAWSGFHEQFF

d_call: .
v_call: TRBV29-1
cdr3_aa: CSALNTGELFF

d_call: .
v_call: TRBV28
cdr3_aa: CASTPGSGPNEKLFF

d_call: TRBD1
v_call: TRBV7-2
cdr3_aa: CASSPRSGRGLAAFF

d_call: .
v_call: TRBV12-3/TRBV12-4
cdr3_aa: CASSSGLSNQPQHF

d_call: .
v_call: TRBV6-2/TRBV6-3
cdr3_aa: CASSWTANYGYTF